This T cell receptor (beta chain) appears in the sequencing data of a study of cytomegalovirus exposure and HLA in healthy donors. Study-wide results and limits: Most subjects had HLA-A and HLA-B alleles reportedly predicted accurately by TCR beta sequences. Cytomegalovirus-associated status was assigned to about 180 TCR beta chains.

Concerning this clone itself: The target antigen is unknown.

Despite likely unrecorded immune exposures, the donors were nominally healthy at the time of sampling. This CDR3 spans 16 amino acids. Trimming shortened V by 3 bases and J by 7 bases, and 21 bases separated the two germline ends. Germline V CDR1 and CDR2: LNHDA, SQIVND (reference sequence). Primers included in the PCR were 60 Vbeta and 13 Jbeta primers. The data were produced by immunoSEQ multiplex PCR, yet TCRdb's version contains in-frame clones alone and is incomplete. The table includes tens of thousands of clones, approximately 72% detected once. This TCR came from a woman aged 30 to 39 in good health and CMV-seronegative. The chain combines TRBV19 with TRBJ1-2; possibly TRBD1 for D (6 bases). The sample taken for sequencing was PBMCs. The CDR3 nucleotides are TGTGCCAGTAGTATTACCCTGACCACAGGGATGAGTGGCTACACCTTC. Its protein is CASSITLTTGMSGYTF. Full variable domain (rest looked up from reference TRBV19 and TRBJ1-2): DGGITQSPKYLFRKEGQNVTLSCEQNLNHDAMYWYRQDPGQGLRLIYYSQIVNDFQKGDIAEGYSVSREKKESFPLTVTSAQKNPTAFYLCASSITLTTGMSGYTFGSGTRLTVV.